These T cell receptor beta chains were read from a single sample in a study of CD8 T cells in Susac syndrome. TCRdb analysed the immunoSEQ multiplex PCR reads with MiXCR anew, one entry per CDR3 protein. The table records some 450,000 distinct CDR3 sequences, 75% to 90% of them present only once. Material: CD8+ T cells from PBMCs. These receptors originate from a human donor with multiple sclerosis. The CDR3 runs from the conserved cysteine through the conserved F or W. The D gene is left open where the match is weak. The size field is filled for only some rows; it gives once, few, many or a size class.

v_call	j_call	clone_size	d_call	cdr3_length	cdr3_nt	cdr3_aa
TRBV12-3/TRBV12-4	TRBJ2-1	-	TRBD1	15	TGTGCCAGCAATTTACCGGGACAGGGGGCGTATGAGCAGTTCTTC	CASNLPGQGAYEQFF
TRBV5-5	TRBJ2-1	few	-	15	TGTGCCAGCAGCTTGCTCGGGAGCTCCTACAATGAGCAGTTCTTC	CASSLLGSSYNEQFF
TRBV15	TRBJ2-1	-	-	12	TGTGCCACCAGTACCACAGGGAATGAGCAGTTCTTC	CATSTTGNEQFF
TRBV19	TRBJ2-6	-	-	15	TGTGCCAGTACTCCCGTGGGGTCTGGGGCCAACGTCCTGACTTTC	CASTPVGSGANVLTF
TRBV27	TRBJ1-5	-	-	14	TGTGCCAGCAGTTTGCAGGGGCCCCTTACGCCCCAGCATTTT	CASSLQGPLTPQHF
TRBV20-1	TRBJ1-2	once	-	12	TGCAGTGCTAGAGACGAGAGCTATGGCTACACCTTC	CSARDESYGYTF
TRBV7-3	TRBJ2-7	-	-	14	TGTGCCAGCAGCCCTAACGGACAGCCCTACGAGCAGTACTTC	CASSPNGQPYEQYF
TRBV27	TRBJ2-2	-	TRBD1	15	TGTGCCAGCAGTATGCGGACAGGGAATCAAGGGGAGCTGTTTTTT	CASSMRTGNQGELFF
TRBV27	TRBJ2-3	-	TRBD2	16	TGTGCCAGCAGTTTACTGTCTAGCGGAGGCACAGATACGCAGTATTTT	CASSLLSSGGTDTQYF
TRBV4-1	TRBJ1-1	few	TRBD1	15	TGTGCCAGCAGCTTACCAGGGACAGGGAACACTGAAGCTTTCTTT	CASSLPGTGNTEAFF
TRBV13	TRBJ2-7	-	TRBD1	13	TGTGCCAGCAGCTGGGGGACAGGGATCGAGCAGTACTTC	CASSWGTGIEQYF
TRBV30	TRBJ2-1	-	-	13	TGTGCCTGGAGTGCCGACACGTACAATGAGCAGTTCTTC	CAWSADTYNEQFF
TRBV3-1	TRBJ2-3	-	-	15	TGTGCCAGCAGCCAAGATTCTGACAGCACAGATACGCAGTATTTT	CASSQDSDSTDTQYF
TRBV5-8	TRBJ1-2	once	TRBD1	14	TGTGCCAGCAGCAGCCGGGACAGTCTAAGGAGCTACACCTTC	CASSSRDSLRSYTF
TRBV12-3/TRBV12-4	TRBJ2-2	few	-	11	TGTGCCAGCACCAGCACCGGGGAGCTGTTTTTT	CASTSTGELFF
TRBV3-1	TRBJ2-1	-	-	15	TGTGCCAGCAGCCAAGAAACTTTCGGAGGGAATGAGCAGTTCTTC	CASSQETFGGNEQFF
TRBV27	TRBJ2-1	-	TRBD1	15	TGTGCCAGCAGTCCTTTCCCGACAGGGGACAATGAGCAGTTCTTC	CASSPFPTGDNEQFF
TRBV27	TRBJ1-2	-	-	16	TGTGCCAGCAGTTTCCTGTCTGAGGACGGTTCTGGTGGCTACACCTTC	CASSFLSEDGSGGYTF
TRBV27	TRBJ1-5	-	-	15	TGTGCCAGCAGTTTTTCCGGGAATAGCAATCAGCCCCAGCATTTT	CASSFSGNSNQPQHF
TRBV15	TRBJ1-1	-	-	15	TGTGCCACCAGCAGAGTTGGGAAAATGGACACTGAAGCTTTCTTT	CATSRVGKMDTEAFF
TRBV2	TRBJ2-7	-	TRBD2	14	TGTGCCAGCAGCGAGAGCGGGAGGCTCTACGAGCAGTACTTC	CASSESGRLYEQYF
TRBV5-4	TRBJ1-2	once	-	16	TGTGCCAGCAGCTTGGGCGCACAGGGCCTCAACTATGGCTACACCTTC	CASSLGAQGLNYGYTF
TRBV5-1	TRBJ2-2	-	-	15	TGCGCCAGCAGCTTGCTGTCAGGGGACACCGGGGAGCTGTTTTTT	CASSLLSGDTGELFF
TRBV13	TRBJ1-1	-	-	17	TGTGCCAGCAGCTTAAGTAATTTCGGGAGCAGTTTCACTGAAGCTTTCTTT	CASSLSNFGSSFTEAFF
TRBV27	TRBJ2-7	-	TRBD1	14	TGTGCCAGCAGTTTATGGACAGGGGTCTACGAGCAGTACTTC	CASSLWTGVYEQYF
TRBV18	TRBJ1-1	-	-	16	TGTGCCAGCTCACCGGGAAGACAAGAATTGGGGGCTGAAGCTTTCTTT	CASSPGRQELGAEAFF
TRBV6-1	TRBJ1-2	-	-	13	TGTGCCAGCATCCGGGGCGGATACTATGGCTACACCTTC	CASIRGGYYGYTF
TRBV6-5	TRBJ2-5	few	-	14	TGTGCCAGCAGTTACCTCGGGGGCGAGGAGACCCAGTACTTC	CASSYLGGEETQYF
TRBV20-1	TRBJ2-1	-	TRBD2	15	TGCAGTGCTAGGACTAGCGGCCCTCCCTACAATGAGCAGTTCTTC	CSARTSGPPYNEQFF
TRBV11-2	TRBJ2-7	-	-	14	TGTGCCAGCAGCCCCTGGAGGGGTACCTACGAGCAGTACTTC	CASSPWRGTYEQYF
TRBV6-5	TRBJ1-6	-	-	15	TGTGCCAGCAGTCCTGACACGGATTGGAATTCACCCCTCCACTTT	CASSPDTDWNSPLHF
TRBV6-5	TRBJ2-5	-	-	13	TGTGCCAGCTCCAGGCCGTACCAAGAGACCCAGTACTTC	CASSRPYQETQYF
TRBV11-2	TRBJ2-5	-	TRBD1	18	TGTGCCAGCAGCTTACGGACAGGGATAAACCCGTGGCAAGAGACCCAGTACTTC	CASSLRTGINPWQETQYF
TRBV5-6	TRBJ1-5	-	-	17	TGTGCCAGCAGCTCGTTTATCCAGGGTGTGGGCAATCAGCCCCAGCATTTT	CASSSFIQGVGNQPQHF
TRBV6-5	TRBJ2-3	-	TRBD2	15	TGTGCCAGCAGTCTCGGGGGTAGCGGGTCAGATACGCAGTATTTT	CASSLGGSGSDTQYF
TRBV27	TRBJ2-3	-	-	13	TGTGCCAGCAGTTATGGGACCACAGATACGCAGTATTTT	CASSYGTTDTQYF
TRBV7-6	TRBJ1-1	-	-	15	TGTGCCAGCACTCAAGAGTCGCAAATGAACACTGAAGCTTTCTTT	CASTQESQMNTEAFF
TRBV4-1	TRBJ2-7	-	-	15	TGCGCCAGCAGCCAAGAACCTAGCGTTCCCTACGAGCAGTACTTC	CASSQEPSVPYEQYF